Shown below are 27 T cell receptor beta chains from a single sample sequenced in a study of regulatory T cells in long-lasting Graves disease. HTBI primers from iRepertoire and Arm-PCR of CDR3 regions yielded the TCR beta libraries. TCRdb recomputed calls from the multiplex PCR reads with MiXCR, one row per CDR3 protein. The table records around 400,000 distinct CDR3 sequences, around a fifth of them present only once. Stated time point: persistent/refractory GD, antithyroid drugs over 5 years with positive TRAb. PBMC RNA was the source of the TCR library. The sequencing used peripheral blood mononuclear cells (PBMCs), collected when the disease was refractory, from a patient treated with antithyroid drugs. All receptors derive from a female donor with Graves disease.

The table lists this clonotype with many counts. The V and J genes are TRBV28 and TRBJ1-1; 10 nucleotides match TRBD1. Germline V gene lookup returns CDR1 MDHEN and CDR2 SYDVKM. The CDR3 is 14 amino acids. J lost 5 bases, V lost 2 bases, and 2 bases had no gene match. CDR3 loop: CASSLGTGVTEAFF. The CDR3 nucleotides read TGTGCCAGCAGTTTAGGGACAGGGGTGACTGAAGCTTTCTTT. Full variable domain (rest looked up from reference TRBV28 and TRBJ1-1): DVKVTQSSRYLVKRTGEKVFLECVQDMDHENMFWYRQDPGLGLRLIYFSYDVKMKEKGDIPEGYSVSREKKERFSLILESASTNQTSMYLCASSLGTGVTEAFFGQGTRLTVV.

In this sample, this clonotype turned up many times. V and J are TRBV10-3 and TRBJ2-7, with D maybe TRBD1 (6 bases). Trimming pared 8 bases from V and 0 bases from J, leaving 8 bases between. The CDR3 extends over 12 amino acids. The germline V gene has CDR1 ENHRY and CDR2 SYGVKD. The CDR3 region has the DNA TGTGCCATCGCAGGGGACTCCTACGAGCAGTACTTC. Protein product: CAIAGDSYEQYF.

This clonotype was picked up many times. The V call is TRBV3-1, the J call TRBJ2-5; 7 bases fit TRBD1. The CDR3 has 16 amino acids. CDR1 is LGHDT and CDR2 is YNNKEL in the germline V gene (reference sequence). V dropped 1 base and J dropped 0; count of bases not matched to a gene: 5. The CDR3 sequence is CASSQADRENQETQYF. CDR3 DNA sequence: TGTGCCAGCAGCCAAGCCGACAGGGAAAACCAAGAGACCCAGTACTTC.

The chain recombines TRBV20-1 with TRBJ2-2, with D uncertain. This CDR3 is built from 12 residues. V lost 8 bases and J 0 bases, leaving 7 bases between the germline ends. CDR1 and CDR2 from the germline V gene are DFQATT and SNEGSKA (reference sequence). As DNA, the CDR3 is TGCAGTTTTAGTGCGAACACCGGGGAGCTGTTTTTT. This gives the protein CSFSANTGELFF.

Here the CDR3 reads CASSGLAASNEQFF. The CDR3 DNA sequence: TGTGCCAGCAGTGGACTAGCAGCTTCTAATGAGCAGTTCTTC. This chain connects TRBV12-3 or TRBV12-4 to TRBJ2-1; 8 bases are a match to TRBD2. This CDR3 contains 14 residues. The ends lost 5 bases at V and 7 bases at J; junction bases unmatched: 7.

V gene TRBV11-1 combines with J gene TRBJ1-3; the match to TRBD1 covers 9 bases. V lost 5 bases, J lost 2 bases, and 1 base stayed unmatched. Germline V gene lookup returns CDR1 SGHAT and CDR2 FQDESV (reference sequence). The CDR3 has 14 residues. The CDR3, as DNA: TGTGCCAGCAGCCACAGGGGGCCTGGAAACACCATATATTTT. Its translation is CASSHRGPGNTIYF.

This clonotype is a singleton in its sample. Since a far larger clone is one base different, this is likely a read error. The J gene is TRBJ1-6, the V gene TRBV30; perhaps TRBD1 as D (5 bases). The CDR3 sequence is 11 residues long. Per germline, CDR1 GTSNPN and CDR2 SVGIG (reference sequence). The CDR3 is CAWTEGTEALF. CDR3 in DNA: TGTGCCTGGACCGAGGGGACTGAAGCTCTCTTT.

In this sample, this clonotype turned up once. This chain joins TRBV20-1 and TRBJ1-5; unclear D gene. CDR3 size: 14 residues. Trimming stripped 7 bases from V and 0 bases from J, with 13 bases between. Germline V lookup: CDR1 DFQATT, CDR2 SNEGSKA (reference sequence). The CDR3 sequence: CSVRHQNSNQPQHF. The CDR3 region has the DNA TGCAGTGTTCGTCACCAGAATAGCAATCAGCCCCAGCATTTT.

The chain has TRBV11-2 and TRBJ2-4; D is perhaps TRBD1 (5 bases). Germline-derived CDR1 and CDR2 are SGHAT and FQNNGV. V was shortened by 5 bases and J by 0 bases, with 8 bases between the two germline ends. The CDR3 is 14 residues long. The CDR3 is CASSRTIAKNIQYF. The CDR3 DNA follows: TGTGCCAGCAGCCGGACAATAGCCAAAAACATTCAGTACTTC. Full variable domain (outside the CDR3, taken from reference TRBV11-2 and TRBJ2-4): EAGVAQSPRYKIIEKRQSVAFWCNPISGHATLYWYQQILGQGPKLLIQFQNNGVVDDSQLPKDRFSAERLKGVDSTLKIQPAKLEDSAVYLCASSRTIAKNIQYFGAGTRLSVL.

This clonotype was observed a few times. CDR3 protein: CASSLGGYSPLHF. As DNA, the CDR3 is TGTGCCAGCAGTTTAGGGGGGTACTCACCCCTCCACTTT. This chain uses TRBV12-3 or TRBV12-4 with TRBJ1-6; tentatively, D is TRBD1 (5 bases). The CDR3 sequence is 13 residues long. The germline V and J ends were trimmed by 1 base and 10 bases, with 8 bases remaining between them.

This clonotype was seen ten or more times. The J gene is TRBJ2-5, the V gene TRBV12-3 or TRBV12-4, with 7 bases matching TRBD2. The CDR3 totals 14 residues. J lost 3 bases, V lost 3 bases, and 4 bases had no gene match. DNA for the CDR3: TGTGCCAGCAGTTTTGGGCTAGCGGAAGAGACCCAGTACTTC. Amino acid sequence: CASSFGLAEETQYF.

Many counts were recorded for this clonotype. This sequence joins TRBV5-6 and TRBJ1-1; D gene unclear. The CDR3 loop spans 15 amino acids. With 0 bases removed from V and 0 bases from J, the gap between germline ends came to 9 bases. The germline gives CDR1 SGHDT, CDR2 YYEEEE. CDR3 residues: CASSLDTLMNTEAFF. Here the CDR3 DNA reads TGTGCCAGCAGCTTGGATACACTTATGAACACTGAAGCTTTCTTT. The full variable domain, rest sourced from reference TRBV5-6 and TRBJ1-1, is DAGVTQSPTHLIKTRGQQVTLRCSPKSGHDTVSWYQQALGQGPQFIFQYYEEEERQRGNFPDRFSGHQFPNYSSELNVNALLLGDSALYLCASSLDTLMNTEAFFGQGTRLTVV.

This clonotype showed up many times. The CDR3 is CASSFLGGNYGYTF. CDR3 bases: TGTGCCAGCAGCTTTCTCGGGGGAAACTATGGCTACACCTTC. This chain links TRBV11-1 with TRBJ1-2; a possible D gene is TRBD1 (5 bases). Between the trimmed V and J ends, which lost 3 bases and 2 bases, there was a span of 10 bases. This CDR3 is built from 14 residues. CDR1 and CDR2 (germline): SGHAT, FQDESV (reference sequence).

This chain joins TRBV11-1 and TRBJ2-1; TRBD1 is a possible D gene (6 bases). Germline loops: CDR1 SGHAT, CDR2 FQDESV (reference sequence). V lost 5 bases to trimming and J lost 6 bases, with 14 bases between them. CDR3 length: 14 amino acids. The DNA of the CDR3 is TGTGCCAGCAGCATAGTGGGACACTCCAATGAGCAGTTCTTC. Translation gives CASSIVGHSNEQFF.

This clonotype has a count of ten or more. The chain uses TRBV20-1 and TRBJ2-7; 10 nucleotides agree with TRBD2. CDR1 DFQATT and CDR2 SNEGSKA come from the germline V gene (reference sequence). The CDR3 loop spans 12 amino acids. CDR3 coding DNA: TGCAGCGGGACTAGCGAAACCTACGAGCAGTACTTC. Its protein product is CSGTSETYEQYF.

This clonotype turned up a few times. V usage is TRBV9 and J usage is TRBJ2-5; 10 bases map to TRBD1. The CDR3 is made up of 16 amino acids. Germline CDR1 and CDR2: SGDLS and YYNGEE. V lost 0 bases to trimming and J lost 5 bases; unmatched junction nucleotides: 7. The CDR3 reads CASSVATTGGLETQYF. DNA of the CDR3: TGTGCCAGCAGCGTAGCTACGACAGGGGGCTTGGAGACCCAGTACTTC.

V is TRBV5-4 and J is TRBJ2-5, with 10 positions matching TRBD2. The CDR3 spans 17 residues. V dropped 9 bases and J dropped 2; count of bases not matched to a gene: 16. The V gene's germline CDR1 is SGHNT and CDR2 YYREEE (reference sequence). In DNA form, the CDR3 reads TGTGCCACCAGGCGGGGAGCGGGAGGGCAGGAACAAGAGACCCAGTACTTC. Translating gives CATRRGAGGQEQETQYF.

The J gene is TRBJ2-5, the V gene TRBV10-1; 9 nucleotides match TRBD1. The germline gives CDR1 WNHNN, CDR2 SYGVQD (reference sequence). J was trimmed by 7 bases and V by 4 bases; bases with no gene match: 10. The CDR3 is 15 residues long. CDR3 in DNA: TGCGCCAGCAGTGCCGGGACAGGGAGTGAGGTGACCCAGTACTTC. It yields the protein CASSAGTGSEVTQYF.

The CDR3 region is CASSALLMAGTDTQYF. The DNA for the CDR3 is TGTGCCAGCAGTGCCCTGCTAATGGCTGGCACAGATACGCAGTATTTT. This sequence joins TRBV12-3 or TRBV12-4 and TRBJ2-3; no reliable D call. The V end lost 5 bases, the J end lost 1 base, and 16 bases lay between the germline ends. The CDR3 loop spans 16 amino acids.

The V and J genes are TRBV6-2 or TRBV6-3 and TRBJ1-1, with D possibly TRBD1 on 5 matching bases. The CDR3 runs to 17 residues. V gave up 4 bases and J gave up 5 bases, with 23 bases separating them. The germline gives CDR1 MNHEY, CDR2 SVGEGT. The CDR3 is CASSSPWSGSLRTEAFF. The CDR3 region has the DNA TGTGCCAGCAGTTCCCCCTGGTCAGGGAGTTTAAGGACTGAAGCTTTCTTT.

Turning to this clonotype: The conserved final phenylalanine or tryptophan is absent from the CDR3, which likely points to a read error. It is unclear where the CDR3 begins or ends on the DNA, so no DNA is shown, and the CDR3 is as TCRdb lists it. The gene calls are TRBV20-1 and TRBJ2-7. CDR1 DFQATT and CDR2 SNEGSKA come from the germline V gene (reference sequence). The CDR3 spans 10 amino acids, including both terminal residues. This CDR3 is CSARGRLEFL.

The J gene is TRBJ1-1, the V gene TRBV10-2; the D is unclear. The CDR3 totals 13 residues. The germline V gene encodes CDR1 WSHSY and CDR2 SAAADI. Trimming took 6 bases from V and 2 from J, leaving 10 bases between them. The DNA of the CDR3 is TGCGCCAGCAGGAGGTCTTCTAACACTGAAGCTTTCTTT. Protein: CASRRSSNTEAFF.

This clonotype was seen many times. The chain carries TRBV7-6 and TRBJ2-2; D not resolved. The CDR3 totals 15 residues. V lost 2 bases, J lost 6 bases, and 13 bases lay in between. CDR1 is SGHVS, CDR2 FNYEAQ, per germline. This CDR3 reads CASSLSLGGAGELFF. In nucleotides, the CDR3 is TGTGCCAGCAGCTTATCTCTGGGCGGAGCCGGGGAGCTGTTTTTT.

The V gene is TRBV24-1, the J gene TRBJ2-3; D not certain. CDR3 length equals 9 residues. Germline CDR1 and CDR2: KGHDR and SFDVKD. The V gene lost 7 bases and the J gene lost 7 bases, with 2 bases spanning the gap. The CDR3 coding sequence is TGTGCCACCAGATATACGCAGTATTTT. This translates into CATRYTQYF.

The sample holds a few counts of this clonotype. CDR3 sequence: CASTSGYSGANVLTF. The CDR3 DNA follows: TGTGCCAGCACGTCAGGGTACTCTGGGGCCAACGTCCTGACTTTC. The rearrangement joins TRBV9 to TRBJ2-6; D may be TRBD1 (5 bases). V was trimmed by 6 bases and J by 0 bases, leaving 10 bases between them. CDR1 and CDR2 (germline): SGDLS, YYNGEE. CDR3 length: 15 residues.

This clonotype occurred a few times. The rearrangement uses TRBV10-3 and TRBJ2-6; D remains ambiguous. CDR3 length: 16 residues. Germline V gene sequence: CDR1 ENHRY, CDR2 SYGVKD. V was clipped by 0 bases and J by 0 bases, with 6 bases between them. The CDR3 is CAISESAHSGANVLTF. The CDR3 DNA sequence: TGTGCCATCAGTGAGTCAGCACACTCTGGGGCCAACGTCCTGACTTTC.

This clonotype was seen more than once but under ten times. This chain joins TRBV7-8 and TRBJ2-7, with D possibly being TRBD1 (5 bases). The CDR3 covers 15 residues. Trimming cost V 2 bases and J 0 bases, with 11 bases left between them. Germline CDR1 is SGHVS and CDR2 is FQNEAQ. This CDR3 is CASSLKQANSYEQYF. As DNA, the CDR3 is TGTGCCAGCAGCTTAAAACAGGCAAACTCCTACGAGCAGTACTTC.